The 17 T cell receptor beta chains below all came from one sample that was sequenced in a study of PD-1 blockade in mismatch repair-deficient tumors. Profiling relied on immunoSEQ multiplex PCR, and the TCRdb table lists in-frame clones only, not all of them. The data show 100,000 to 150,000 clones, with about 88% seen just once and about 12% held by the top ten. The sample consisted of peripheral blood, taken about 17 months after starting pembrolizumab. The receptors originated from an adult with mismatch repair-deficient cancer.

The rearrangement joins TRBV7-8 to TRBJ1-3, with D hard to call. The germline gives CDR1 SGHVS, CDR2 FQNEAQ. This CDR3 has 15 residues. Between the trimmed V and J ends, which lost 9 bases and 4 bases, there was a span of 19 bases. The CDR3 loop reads CASTRFAAPGNTIYF. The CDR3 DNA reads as TGTGCCAGTACCAGGTTCGCGGCGCCGGGAAACACCATATATTTT.

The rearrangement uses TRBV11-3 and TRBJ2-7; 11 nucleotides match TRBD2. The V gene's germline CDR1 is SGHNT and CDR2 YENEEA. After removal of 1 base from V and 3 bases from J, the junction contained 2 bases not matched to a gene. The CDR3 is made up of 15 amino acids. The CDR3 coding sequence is TGTGCCAGCAGCTTAGGAGGACTAGCGGGCTACGAGCAGTACTTC. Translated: CASSLGGLAGYEQYF.

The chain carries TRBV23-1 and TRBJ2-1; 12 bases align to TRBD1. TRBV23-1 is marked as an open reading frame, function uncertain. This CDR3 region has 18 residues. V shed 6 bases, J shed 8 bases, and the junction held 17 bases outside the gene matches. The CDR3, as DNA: TGCGCCAGCAGGCCATCCTTTCCGGGACAGGGGGCTCTTCATGAGCAGTTCTTC. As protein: CASRPSFPGQGALHEQFF.

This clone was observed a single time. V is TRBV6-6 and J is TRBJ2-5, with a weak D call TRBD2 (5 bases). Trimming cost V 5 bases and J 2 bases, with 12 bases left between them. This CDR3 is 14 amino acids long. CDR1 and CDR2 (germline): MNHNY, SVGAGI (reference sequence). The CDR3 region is CASSKDWGQETQYF. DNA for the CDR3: TGTGCCAGCAGTAAGGACTGGGGACAAGAGACCCAGTACTTC.

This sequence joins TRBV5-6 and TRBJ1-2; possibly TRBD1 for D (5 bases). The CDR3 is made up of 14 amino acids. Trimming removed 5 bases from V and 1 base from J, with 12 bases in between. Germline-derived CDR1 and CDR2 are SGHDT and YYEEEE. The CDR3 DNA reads TGTGCCAGCAGTCTAGGGACCGTTAACTATGGCTACACCTTC. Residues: CASSLGTVNYGYTF.

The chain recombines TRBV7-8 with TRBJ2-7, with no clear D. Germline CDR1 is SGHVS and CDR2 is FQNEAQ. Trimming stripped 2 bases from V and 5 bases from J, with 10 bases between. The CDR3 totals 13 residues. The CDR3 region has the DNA TGTGCCAGCAGCTTATCCCCTTCCAACGAGCAGTACTTC. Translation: CASSLSPSNEQYF.

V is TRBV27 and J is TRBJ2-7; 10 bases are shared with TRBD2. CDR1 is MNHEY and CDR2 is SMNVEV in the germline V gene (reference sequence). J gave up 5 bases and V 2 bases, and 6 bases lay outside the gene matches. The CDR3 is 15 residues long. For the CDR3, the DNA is TGTGCCAGCAGTTTACGACTAGCGGGCATGGACGAGCAGTACTTC. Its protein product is CASSLRLAGMDEQYF.

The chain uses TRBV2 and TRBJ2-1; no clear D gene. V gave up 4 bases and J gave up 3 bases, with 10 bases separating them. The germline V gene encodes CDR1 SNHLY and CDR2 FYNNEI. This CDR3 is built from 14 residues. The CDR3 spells CASSGDLVYNEQFF. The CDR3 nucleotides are TGTGCCAGCAGTGGAGACCTCGTCTACAATGAGCAGTTCTTC.

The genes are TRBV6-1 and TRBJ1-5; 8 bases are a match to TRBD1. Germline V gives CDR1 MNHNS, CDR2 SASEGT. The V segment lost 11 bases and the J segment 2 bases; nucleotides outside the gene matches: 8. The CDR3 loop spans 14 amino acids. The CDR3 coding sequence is TGTGCCGGGGCAGGGGGCGCCGGCAATCAGCCCCAGCATTTT. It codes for CAGAGGAGNQPQHF.

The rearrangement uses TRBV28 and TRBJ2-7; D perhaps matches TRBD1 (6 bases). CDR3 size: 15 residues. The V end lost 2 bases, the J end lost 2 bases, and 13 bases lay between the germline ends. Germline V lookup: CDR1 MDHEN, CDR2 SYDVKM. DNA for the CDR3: TGTGCCAGCAGTTTAAACAGGGTTCCTCCCTACGAGCAGTACTTC. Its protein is CASSLNRVPPYEQYF.

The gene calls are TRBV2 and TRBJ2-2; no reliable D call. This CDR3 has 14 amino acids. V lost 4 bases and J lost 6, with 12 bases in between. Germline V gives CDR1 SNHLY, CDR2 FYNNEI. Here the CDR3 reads CASSAWKVPGELFF. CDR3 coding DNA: TGTGCCAGCAGTGCGTGGAAGGTCCCCGGGGAGCTGTTTTTT.

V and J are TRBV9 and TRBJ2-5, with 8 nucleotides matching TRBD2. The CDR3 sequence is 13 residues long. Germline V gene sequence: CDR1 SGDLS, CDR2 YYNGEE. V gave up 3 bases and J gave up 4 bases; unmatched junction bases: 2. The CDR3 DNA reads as TGTGCCAGCAGCGAGGGACTAGGAGAGACCCAGTACTTC. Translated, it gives CASSEGLGETQYF.

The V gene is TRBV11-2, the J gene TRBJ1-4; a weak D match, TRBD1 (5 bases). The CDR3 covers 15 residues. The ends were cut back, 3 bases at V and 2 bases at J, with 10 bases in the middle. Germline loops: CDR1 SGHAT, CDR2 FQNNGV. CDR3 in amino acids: CASSFGRGTNEKLFF. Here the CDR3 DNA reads TGTGCCAGCAGCTTTGGGAGGGGTACTAATGAAAAACTGTTTTTT.

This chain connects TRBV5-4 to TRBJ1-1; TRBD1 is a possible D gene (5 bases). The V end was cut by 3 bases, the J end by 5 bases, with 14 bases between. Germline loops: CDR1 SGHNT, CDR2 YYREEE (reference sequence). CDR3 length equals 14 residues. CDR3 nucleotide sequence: TGTGCCAGCAGCTCTGGGGGAGGGAGAACTGAAGCTTTCTTT. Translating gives CASSSGGGRTEAFF. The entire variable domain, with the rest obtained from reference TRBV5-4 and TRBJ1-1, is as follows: ETGVTQSPTHLIKTRGQQVTLRCSSQSGHNTVSWYQQALGQGPQFIFQYYREEENGRGNFPPRFSGLQFPNYSSELNVNALELDDSALYLCASSSGGGRTEAFFGQGTRLTVV.

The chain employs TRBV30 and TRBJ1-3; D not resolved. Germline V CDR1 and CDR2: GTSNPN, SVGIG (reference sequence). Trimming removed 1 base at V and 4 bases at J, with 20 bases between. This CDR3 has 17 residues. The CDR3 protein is CAWSDGQPSLKGNTIYF. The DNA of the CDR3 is TGTGCCTGGAGTGACGGGCAGCCCAGCTTGAAGGGAAACACCATATATTTT. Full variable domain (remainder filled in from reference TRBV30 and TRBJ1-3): SQTIHQWPATLVQPVGSPLSLECTVEGTSNPNLYWYRQAAGRGLQLLFYSVGIGQISSEVPQNLSASRPQDRQFILSSKKLLLSDSGFYLCAWSDGQPSLKGNTIYFGEGSWLTVV.

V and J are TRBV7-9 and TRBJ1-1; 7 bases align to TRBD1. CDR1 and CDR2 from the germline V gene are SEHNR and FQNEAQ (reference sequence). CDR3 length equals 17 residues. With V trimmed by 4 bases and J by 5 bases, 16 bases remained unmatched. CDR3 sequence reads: CASSSRVGRQGSTEAFF. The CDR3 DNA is TGTGCCAGCAGCTCCCGCGTCGGGAGACAGGGCAGTACTGAAGCTTTCTTT.

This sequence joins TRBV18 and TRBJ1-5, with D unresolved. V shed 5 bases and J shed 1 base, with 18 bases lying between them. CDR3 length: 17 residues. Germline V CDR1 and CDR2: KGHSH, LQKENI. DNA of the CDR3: TGTGCCAGCTCATCCTGGAGGGATTCGGTAAGCAATCAGCCCCAGCATTTT. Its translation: CASSSWRDSVSNQPQHF. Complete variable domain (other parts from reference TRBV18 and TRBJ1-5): NAGVMQNPRHLVRRRGQEARLRCSPMKGHSHVYWYRQLPEEGLKFMVYLQKENIIDESGMPKERFSAEFPKEGPSILRIQQVVRGDSAAYFCASSSWRDSVSNQPQHFGDGTRLSIL.